The clone carrying this T cell receptor beta chain was seen at least ten times. This record comes from a study of CD8+CD57+ T cells in acquired aplastic anemia. Patients selected for sequencing had displayed CD8+CD57+ cell expansion by flow cytometry. Patients were treatment-naive when blood was sampled. The template used for profiling TCR beta VDJ and CDR3 was genomic DNA. TCRdb called the reads again in MiXCR, with one record for every CDR3 protein. The table has 160,000 or so distinct CDR3 sequences, approximately 51% seen once. V lost 5 bases and J 3 bases, leaving 10 bases between the germline ends. CDR1 SGHNT and CDR2 YENEEA come from the germline V gene. The CDR3 has 13 amino acids.

Source material: sorted CD4+, CD8+, or CD8+CD57+ T cells (not recorded which) from PBMCs. This chain links TRBV11-3 with TRBJ2-5; D is unresolved. This TCR came from a human donor with aplastic anemia. CDR3 residues: CASSPRQEETQYF. CDR3 sequence (DNA): TGTGCCAGCAGCCCCCGACAAGAAGAGACCCAGTACTTC.